The source of this T cell receptor (beta chain) is a study of blood T cell repertoires in COVID-19. Study-level information: T cells, B-cell-depleted T cells, or PBMCs supplied cDNA or gDNA.

Per the authors' pipeline: Nucleated cell number was recorded as an estimate derived from reference gene primer amplification. Clones were sequenced by immunoSEQ multiplex PCR, and TCRdb holds only the in-frame ones, with some missing. That table supplies the V and J calls and clone size; D and trimming were determined from the DNA. The data contain roughly 50,000 clones, roughly 84% of them seen just once; the ten biggest clones take up roughly 15%. This clone was seen just once. The CDR3 is 14 residues long. Trimming left V 1 base short and J 0 bases short, with 7 bases between. Germline values: CDR1 SGHTA, CDR2 FQGNSA.

The source material was peripheral blood. This chain joins TRBV7-2 and TRBJ2-7; D ambiguous. This receptor was identified in a human donor with active COVID-19. The donor label of this sample is uncertain. In nucleotides, the CDR3 is TGTGCCAGCAGCTTAGTACAGAACTCCTACGAGCAGTACTTC. Amino acids: CASSLVQNSYEQYF.